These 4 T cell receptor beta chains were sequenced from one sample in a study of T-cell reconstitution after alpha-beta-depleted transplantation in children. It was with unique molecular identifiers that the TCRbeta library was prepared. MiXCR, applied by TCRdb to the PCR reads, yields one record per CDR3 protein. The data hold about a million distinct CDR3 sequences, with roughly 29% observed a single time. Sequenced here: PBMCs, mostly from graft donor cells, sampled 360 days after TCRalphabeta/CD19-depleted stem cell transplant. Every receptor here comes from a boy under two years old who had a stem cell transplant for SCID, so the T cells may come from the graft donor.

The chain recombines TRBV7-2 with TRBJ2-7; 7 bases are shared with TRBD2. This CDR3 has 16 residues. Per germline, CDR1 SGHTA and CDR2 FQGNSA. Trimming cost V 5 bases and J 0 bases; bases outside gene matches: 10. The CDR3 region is CASSRTLGGTSYEQYF. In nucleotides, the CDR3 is TGTGCCAGCAGCCGTACACTCGGGGGGACCTCCTACGAGCAGTACTTC.

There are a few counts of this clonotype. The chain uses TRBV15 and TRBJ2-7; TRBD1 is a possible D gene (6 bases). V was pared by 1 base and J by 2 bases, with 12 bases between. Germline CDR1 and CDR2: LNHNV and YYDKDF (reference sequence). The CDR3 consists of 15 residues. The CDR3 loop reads CATSRVSAGAYEQYF. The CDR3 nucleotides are TGTGCCACCAGCAGAGTTTCAGCAGGGGCCTACGAGCAGTACTTC.

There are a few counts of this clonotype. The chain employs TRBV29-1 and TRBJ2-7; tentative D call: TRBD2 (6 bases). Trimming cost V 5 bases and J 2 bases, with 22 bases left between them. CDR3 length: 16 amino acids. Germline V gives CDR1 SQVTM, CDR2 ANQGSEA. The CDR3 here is CSVIGVPGTGAYEQYF. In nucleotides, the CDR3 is TGCAGCGTTATAGGAGTGCCCGGGACGGGAGCCTACGAGCAGTACTTC.

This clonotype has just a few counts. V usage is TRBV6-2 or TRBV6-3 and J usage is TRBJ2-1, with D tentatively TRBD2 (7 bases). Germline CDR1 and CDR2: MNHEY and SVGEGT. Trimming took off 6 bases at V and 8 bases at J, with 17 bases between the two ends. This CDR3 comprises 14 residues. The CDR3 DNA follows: TGTGCCAGCAGGCGGGCGGGGGCCCCCGATGAGCAGTTCTTC. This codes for CASRRAGAPDEQFF.